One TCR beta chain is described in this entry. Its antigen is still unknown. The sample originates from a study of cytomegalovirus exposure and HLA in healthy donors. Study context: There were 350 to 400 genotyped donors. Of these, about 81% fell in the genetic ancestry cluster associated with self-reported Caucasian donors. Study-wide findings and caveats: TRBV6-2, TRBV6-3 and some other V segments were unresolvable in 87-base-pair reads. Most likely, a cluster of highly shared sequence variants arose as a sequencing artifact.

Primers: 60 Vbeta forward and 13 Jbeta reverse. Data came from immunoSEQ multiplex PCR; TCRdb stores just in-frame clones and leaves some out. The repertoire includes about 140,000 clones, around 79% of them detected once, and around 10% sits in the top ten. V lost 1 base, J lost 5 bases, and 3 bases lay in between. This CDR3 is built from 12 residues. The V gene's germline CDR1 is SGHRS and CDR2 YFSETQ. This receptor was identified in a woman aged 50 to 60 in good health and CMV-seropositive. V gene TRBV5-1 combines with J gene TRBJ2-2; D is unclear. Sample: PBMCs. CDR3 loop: CASSLYTGELFF. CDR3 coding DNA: TGCGCCAGCAGCTTGTATACCGGGGAGCTGTTTTTT.